The 25 T cell receptor beta chains listed next were all sequenced from one sample in a study of shared clonotypes between healthy human individuals. Libraries were prepared by immunoSEQ multiplex PCR; TCRdb keeps only in-frame clonotypes and omits some of them. Of 2 million to 2.5 million clones in the sample, roughly 95% were seen once. Sample: naive CD4+ T cells sorted from blood. Regarding subset: CD45RA+ positively selected. The origin of the receptors is a man aged 18 to 30 in good health.

Notes on this clone: The identical CDR3 is also encoded by other nucleotide sequences in the sample. The chain combines TRBV5-1 with TRBJ2-5; 7 positions match TRBD2. V lost 5 bases and J lost 2; bases outside the gene matches: 3. The germline V gene encodes CDR1 SGHRS and CDR2 YFSETQ. The CDR3 loop spans 13 amino acids. The CDR3 DNA reads as TGCGCCAGCAGGAGGGACTATCAAGAGACCCAGTACTTC. This codes for CASRRDYQETQYF.

The chain is built from TRBV5-5 and TRBJ1-1, with TRBD1 identical over 9 bases. Germline lookup yields CDR1 SGHKS and CDR2 YYEKEE (reference sequence). Trimming took 4 bases from V and 1 from J; bases not matched to a gene: 5. The CDR3 runs 15 residues. Written as DNA, the CDR3 is TGTGCCAGCAGCCTCCGGACAGGGGAGAACACTGAAGCTTTCTTT. This encodes CASSLRTGENTEAFF.

With respect to this clone: Within the sample, other DNA sequences also encode this same CDR3. J is TRBJ2-5 and V is TRBV5-4; D call uncertain. The CDR3 has 14 residues. CDR1 and CDR2 from the germline V gene are SGHNT and YYREEE (reference sequence). V gave up 0 bases and J gave up 2 bases, with 8 bases separating them. For the CDR3, the DNA is TGTGCCAGCAGCTTGGCCGGGCGTCAAGAGACCCAGTACTTC. Translating it yields CASSLAGRQETQYF.

The chain employs TRBV28 and TRBJ2-5, with 8 nucleotides matching TRBD2. The V gene's germline CDR1 is MDHEN and CDR2 SYDVKM. The CDR3 length is 16 residues. V was clipped by 5 bases and J by 2 bases; unmatched bases: 10. CDR3 DNA sequence: TGTGCCAGCAGTGTGTCGGGACTAGTGGTGCAAGAGACCCAGTACTTC. Its protein is CASSVSGLVVQETQYF.

This clone was recorded once. The chain couples TRBV2 to TRBJ2-2, with D possibly matching TRBD1 (6 bases). CDR3 size: 14 residues. The germline V gene encodes CDR1 SNHLY and CDR2 FYNNEI. The V gene lost 3 bases and the J gene lost 5 bases, with 10 bases spanning the gap. CDR3 DNA sequence: TGTGCCAGCAGTGAGATGAGGGGGACCGGGGAGCTGTTTTTT. Protein product: CASSEMRGTGELFF. The whole variable domain, filled in from reference TRBV2 and TRBJ2-2, reads EPEVTQTPSHQVTQMGQEVILRCVPISNHLYFYWYRQILGQKVEFLVSFYNNEISEKSEIFDDQFSVERPDGSNFTLKIRSTKLEDSAMYFCASSEMRGTGELFFGEGSRLTVL.

The chain carries TRBV2 and TRBJ1-5, with a possible D match to TRBD1 (6 bases). The germline V gene has CDR1 SNHLY and CDR2 FYNNEI. The CDR3 runs 17 residues. The V end was cut by 6 bases, the J end by 6 bases, with 24 bases between. CDR3: CASSTGTGGIVTQPQHF. The CDR3 region has the DNA TGTGCCAGCAGCACAGGGACGGGGGGAATAGTGACTCAGCCCCAGCATTTT.

This chain links TRBV9 with TRBJ1-4; D unclear. Trimming pared 2 bases from V and 5 bases from J, leaving 7 bases between. The CDR3 is 13 residues long. Germline CDR1 is SGDLS and CDR2 is YYNGEE. As DNA, the CDR3 is TGTGCCAGCAGCGTTTCACAGAATGAAAAACTGTTTTTT. Translated, it gives CASSVSQNEKLFF.

Points on this clone: One end of the junction does not line up with germline, which may come from a read error. V gene TRBV2 combines with J gene TRBJ2-2, with D perhaps being TRBD1 or TRBD2 (5 bases each). The CDR3 consists of 15 residues. The germline V gene encodes CDR1 SNHLY and CDR2 FYNNEI. As DNA, the CDR3 is TGTGCCAGCAGGGAAGAGGGGTTTGGCACCGGGGAGCTGTTTTTT. The encoded protein is CASREEGFGTGELFF.

This chain uses TRBV2 with TRBJ1-4; 10 bases are a match to TRBD1. This CDR3 comprises 14 residues. J was trimmed by 3 bases and V by 7 bases; bases with no gene match: 2. Germline loops: CDR1 SNHLY, CDR2 FYNNEI. In DNA, the CDR3 is TGTGCCAGCACGGGACAGGGGTCTAATGAAAAACTGTTTTTT. As protein: CASTGQGSNEKLFF.

This chain joins TRBV5-1 and TRBJ2-7; the D gene could be TRBD1 or TRBD2 (5 bases each). This CDR3 region has 12 residues. Germline V CDR1 and CDR2: SGHRS, YFSETQ. V was pared by 0 bases and J by 6 bases, with 7 bases between. CDR3 residues: CASSLGGTEQYF. In DNA, the CDR3 is TGCGCCAGCAGCTTGGGAGGGACCGAGCAGTACTTC.

This chain joins TRBV7-2 and TRBJ2-5; D is uncertain. CDR1 and CDR2 from the germline V gene are SGHTA and FQGNSA. V was shortened by 2 bases and J by 2 bases, with 12 bases between the two germline ends. The CDR3 is 15 amino acids. The DNA of the CDR3 is TGTGCCAGCAGCTTATCGGTTTTCCCTCAAGAGACCCAGTACTTC. This encodes CASSLSVFPQETQYF.

The CDR3 is CASSSTAGDYGYTF. The CDR3 region has the DNA TGTGCCAGCAGCTCAACTGCCGGGGACTATGGCTACACCTTC. The chain employs TRBV7-8 and TRBJ1-2; D is uncertain. V was pared by 4 bases and J by 3 bases, with 12 bases between. CDR3 size: 14 residues. CDR1 and CDR2 from the germline V gene are SGHVS and FQNEAQ.

About this clone: An end of the junction differs from the germline gene, which may be a read error. The V gene is TRBV2, the J gene TRBJ2-7; tentative D call: TRBD2 (6 bases). From germline, CDR1 is SNHLY and CDR2 FYNNEI. The CDR3 contains 12 residues. The CDR3 loop is CASRAGGTESNF. Here the CDR3 DNA reads TGTGCCAGCAGAGCTGGAGGGACGGAAAGCAACTTC.

The chain joins TRBV6-5 to TRBJ1-1; D is possibly TRBD1 (6 bases). Germline V gene data show CDR1 as MNHEY and CDR2 as SVGAGI. The CDR3 extends over 14 amino acids. The germline V and J ends were trimmed by 6 bases and 0 bases, with 11 bases remaining between them. CDR3 nucleotides: TGTGCCAGCAGACCAGGGGACATGAACACTGAAGCTTTCTTT. Amino acids: CASRPGDMNTEAFF.

This clone was detected once. The CDR3 coding sequence is TGTGCCTGGAGTGCGTGGGGCAATGGTTCACCCCTCCACTTT. This encodes CAWSAWGNGSPLHF. The rearrangement uses TRBV30 and TRBJ1-6; maybe TRBD1 (5 bases). The V gene's germline CDR1 is GTSNPN and CDR2 SVGIG (reference sequence). V was pared by 1 base and J by 9 bases, with 13 bases between. This CDR3 is built from 14 residues.

With respect to this clone: Other DNA sequences in the sample encode the same CDR3. The rearrangement uses TRBV5-1 and TRBJ2-3; a weak D match, TRBD1 (5 bases). V dropped 0 bases and J dropped 4 bases, with 9 bases sitting between them. The CDR3 has 14 residues. Germline V CDR1 and CDR2: SGHRS, YFSETQ. In nucleotides, the CDR3 is TGCGCCAGCAGCTTGGGGCAGGGATCAGATACGCAGTATTTT. Translated: CASSLGQGSDTQYF. The variable domain in full, completed from reference TRBV5-1 and TRBJ2-3, reads KAGVTQTPRYLIKTRGQQVTLSCSPISGHRSVSWYQQTPGQGLQFLFEYFSETQRNKGNFPGRFSGRQFSNSRSEMNVSTLELGDSALYLCASSLGQGSDTQYFGPGTRLTVL.

The chain joins TRBV6-1 to TRBJ2-5, with D possibly being TRBD1 or TRBD2 (5 bases each). This CDR3 has 13 amino acids. V lost 9 bases, J lost 2 bases, and 13 bases lay in between. Germline CDR1 reads MNHNS; CDR2 reads SASEGT. CDR3: CASVPGHQETQYF. The CDR3 region has the DNA TGTGCCAGTGTTCCGGGGCATCAAGAGACCCAGTACTTC.

This clone occurred a few times. The chain uses TRBV7-2 and TRBJ1-3; D gene ambiguous. Germline V gives CDR1 SGHTA, CDR2 FQGNSA. This CDR3 contains 16 residues. The V end was cut by 1 base, the J end by 0 bases, with 10 bases between. CDR3 sequence reads: CASSLDSAFSGNTIYF. The CDR3 region has the DNA TGTGCCAGCAGCTTAGACTCTGCGTTCTCTGGAAACACCATATATTTT.

CDR3 sequence (DNA): TGTGCCAGCAGCTTAACTGGGCAGGGGGCCCACAATGAGCAGTTCTTC. This encodes CASSLTGQGAHNEQFF. The J gene is TRBJ2-1, the V gene TRBV11-2; 8 nucleotides align to TRBD1. The CDR3 extends over 16 amino acids. CDR1 is SGHAT, CDR2 FQNNGV, per germline. Germline trimming cut 2 bases from V and 5 bases from J; bases unmatched to any gene: 8.

The rearrangement joins TRBV11-2 to TRBJ2-3; TRBD1 matches 7 bases. There are 15 residues in the CDR3. The V gene's germline CDR1 is SGHAT and CDR2 FQNNGV. With V trimmed by 5 bases and J by 0 bases, 5 bases remained unmatched. CDR3 amino acids: CASSPQGLSTDTQYF. The CDR3 nucleotides are TGTGCCAGCAGCCCACAGGGGTTAAGCACAGATACGCAGTATTTT. Looking up the rest from reference TRBV11-2 and TRBJ2-3 gives the full variable domain: EAGVAQSPRYKIIEKRQSVAFWCNPISGHATLYWYQQILGQGPKLLIQFQNNGVVDDSQLPKDRFSAERLKGVDSTLKIQPAKLEDSAVYLCASSPQGLSTDTQYFGPGTRLTVL.

The CDR3 coding sequence is TGTGCCAGCAGCCCGGGGGGGTTTATGACAGATACGCAGTATTTT. This sequence encodes CASSPGGFMTDTQYF. J is TRBJ2-3 and V is TRBV9; 8 bases line up with TRBD2. Germline CDR1 SGDLS, CDR2 YYNGEE. J lost 3 bases, V lost 4 bases, and 7 bases had no gene match. The CDR3 sequence is 15 residues long.

The V call is TRBV5-3, the J call TRBJ2-7; 8 bases map to TRBD1. Being an ORF, TRBV5-3 has a function that is uncertain. With V trimmed by 0 bases and J by 0 bases, 2 bases remained unmatched. The CDR3 sequence is 15 residues long. As DNA, the CDR3 is TGTGCCAGAAGCTTGGAGGACAGGGACTCCTACGAGCAGTACTTC. Protein: CARSLEDRDSYEQYF.

With regard to this clone: The same CDR3 can be traced to other DNA sequences in this sample. V is TRBV5-1 and J is TRBJ1-2; the D is unclear. The germline gives CDR1 SGHRS, CDR2 YFSETQ. V was pared by 4 bases and J by 1 base, with 8 bases between. The CDR3 extends over 13 amino acids. The CDR3 reads CASSADGNYGYTF. The DNA for the CDR3 is TGCGCCAGCAGCGCGGACGGTAACTATGGCTACACCTTC.

The chain combines TRBV2 with TRBJ2-3, with 9 bases aligning to TRBD1. V shed 10 bases, J shed 1 base, and the junction held 6 bases outside the gene matches. This CDR3 spans 14 amino acids. Germline V gene lookup returns CDR1 SNHLY and CDR2 FYNNEI. The CDR3 coding sequence is TGTGCCACCACCCGGGACAGGGGCACAGATACGCAGTATTTT. As protein: CATTRDRGTDTQYF.

About this clone itself: This sample includes further DNA sequences coding for the same CDR3. The V gene is TRBV30, the J gene TRBJ2-7; D uncertain. V gave up 1 base and J gave up 4 bases, with 5 bases separating them. The CDR3 sequence is 11 residues long. The germline gives CDR1 GTSNPN, CDR2 SVGIG (reference sequence). The CDR3 DNA reads TGTGCCTGGAGTGATCCTTACGAGCAGTACTTC. This sequence encodes CAWSDPYEQYF.